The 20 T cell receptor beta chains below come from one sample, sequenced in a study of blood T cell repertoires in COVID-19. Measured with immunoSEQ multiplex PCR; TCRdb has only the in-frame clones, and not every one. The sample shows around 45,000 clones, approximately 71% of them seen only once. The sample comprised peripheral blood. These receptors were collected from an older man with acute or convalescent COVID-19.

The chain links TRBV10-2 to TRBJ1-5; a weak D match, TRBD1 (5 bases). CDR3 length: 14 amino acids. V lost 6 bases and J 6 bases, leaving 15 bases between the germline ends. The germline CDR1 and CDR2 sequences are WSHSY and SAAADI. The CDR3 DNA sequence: TGCGCCAGCAGCTACGACAGAGGTGGTCAGCCCCAGCATTTT. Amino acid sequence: CASSYDRGGQPQHF.

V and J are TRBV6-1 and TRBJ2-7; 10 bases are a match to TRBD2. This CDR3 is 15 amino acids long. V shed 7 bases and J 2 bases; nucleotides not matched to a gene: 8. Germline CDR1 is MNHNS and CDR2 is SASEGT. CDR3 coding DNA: TGTGCCAGCAACCGAATTAGCGGGGGGCCCTACGAGCAGTACTTC. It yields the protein CASNRISGGPYEQYF.

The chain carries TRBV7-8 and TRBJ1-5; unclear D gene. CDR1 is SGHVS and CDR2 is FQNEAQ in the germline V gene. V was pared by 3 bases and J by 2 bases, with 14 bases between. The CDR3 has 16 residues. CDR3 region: CASSLVLNSRNQPQHF. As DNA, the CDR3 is TGTGCCAGCAGCTTGGTGTTGAACAGCCGCAATCAGCCCCAGCATTTT.

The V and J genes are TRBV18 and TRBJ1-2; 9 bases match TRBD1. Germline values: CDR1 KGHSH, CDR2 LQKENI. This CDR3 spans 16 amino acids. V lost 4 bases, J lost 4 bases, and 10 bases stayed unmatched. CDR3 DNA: TGTGCCAGCTCACTCACCGGGACAGGGCTTCTCTATGGCTACACCTTC. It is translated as CASSLTGTGLLYGYTF.

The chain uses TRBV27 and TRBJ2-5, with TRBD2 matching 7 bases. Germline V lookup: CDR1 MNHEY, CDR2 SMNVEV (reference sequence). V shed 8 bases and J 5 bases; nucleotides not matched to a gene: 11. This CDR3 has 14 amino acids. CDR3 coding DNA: TGTGCCAGCTTCGGGGGAGGGCGTCGGGAGACCCAGTACTTC. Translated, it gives CASFGGGRRETQYF.

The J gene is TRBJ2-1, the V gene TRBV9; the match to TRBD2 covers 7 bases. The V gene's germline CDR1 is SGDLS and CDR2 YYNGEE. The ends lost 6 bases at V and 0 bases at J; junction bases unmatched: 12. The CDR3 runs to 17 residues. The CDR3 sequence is CASTPSGGEFSYNEQFF. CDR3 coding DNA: TGTGCCAGCACTCCTAGCGGAGGCGAATTCTCCTACAATGAGCAGTTCTTC.

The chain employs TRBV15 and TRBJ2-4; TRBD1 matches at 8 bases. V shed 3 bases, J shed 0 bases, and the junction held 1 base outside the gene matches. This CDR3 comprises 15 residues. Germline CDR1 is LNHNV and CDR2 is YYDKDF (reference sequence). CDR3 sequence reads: CATSRDRVAKNIQYF. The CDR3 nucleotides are TGTGCCACCAGCAGGGACAGGGTAGCCAAAAACATTCAGTACTTC. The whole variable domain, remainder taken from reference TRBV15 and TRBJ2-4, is DAMVIQNPRYQVTQFGKPVTLSCSQTLNHNVMYWYQQKSSQAPKLLFHYYDKDFNNEADTPDNFQSRRPNTSFCFLDIRSPGLGDTAMYLCATSRDRVAKNIQYFGAGTRLSVL.

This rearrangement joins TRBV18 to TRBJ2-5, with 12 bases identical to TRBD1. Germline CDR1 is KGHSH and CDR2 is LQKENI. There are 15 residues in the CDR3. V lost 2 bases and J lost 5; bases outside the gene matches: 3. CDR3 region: CASSPGTGGWETQYF. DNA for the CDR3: TGTGCCAGCTCACCAGGGACAGGGGGCTGGGAGACCCAGTACTTC.

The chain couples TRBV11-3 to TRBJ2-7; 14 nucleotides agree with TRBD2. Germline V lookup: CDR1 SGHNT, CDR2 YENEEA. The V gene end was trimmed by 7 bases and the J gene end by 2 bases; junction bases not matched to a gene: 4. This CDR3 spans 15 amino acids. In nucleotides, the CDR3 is TGTGCCAGCACCATGACTAGCGGGGGGGCCTACGAGCAGTACTTC. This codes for CASTMTSGGAYEQYF.

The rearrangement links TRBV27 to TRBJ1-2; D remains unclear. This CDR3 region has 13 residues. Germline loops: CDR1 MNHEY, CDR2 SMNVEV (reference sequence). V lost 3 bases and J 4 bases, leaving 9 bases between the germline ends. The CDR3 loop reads CASSFRVGYGYTF. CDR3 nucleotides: TGTGCCAGCAGTTTTAGAGTTGGCTATGGCTACACCTTC.

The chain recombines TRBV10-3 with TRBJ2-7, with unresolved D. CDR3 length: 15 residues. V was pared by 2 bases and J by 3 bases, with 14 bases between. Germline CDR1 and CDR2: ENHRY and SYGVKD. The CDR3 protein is CAISEPAGDLYEQYF. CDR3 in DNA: TGTGCCATCAGTGAGCCGGCAGGCGACCTCTACGAGCAGTACTTC.

CDR3 sequence (DNA): TGCGCCAGCAGCTTACAGGGGTTGAGCTACGAGCAGTACTTC. Encoded protein: CASSLQGLSYEQYF. V gene TRBV5-1 combines with J gene TRBJ2-7, with TRBD1 matching over 7 bases. The CDR3 consists of 14 residues. Germline V lookup: CDR1 SGHRS, CDR2 YFSETQ. The trim removed 2 bases at V and 3 bases at J, leaving 5 bases unmatched.

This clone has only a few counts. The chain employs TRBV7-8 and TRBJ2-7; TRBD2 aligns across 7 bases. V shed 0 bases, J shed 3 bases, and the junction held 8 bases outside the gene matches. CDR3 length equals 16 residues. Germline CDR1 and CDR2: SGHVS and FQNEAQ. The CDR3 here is CASSLAGLGSGYEQYF. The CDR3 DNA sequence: TGTGCCAGCAGCTTAGCCGGACTAGGGTCAGGCTACGAGCAGTACTTC.

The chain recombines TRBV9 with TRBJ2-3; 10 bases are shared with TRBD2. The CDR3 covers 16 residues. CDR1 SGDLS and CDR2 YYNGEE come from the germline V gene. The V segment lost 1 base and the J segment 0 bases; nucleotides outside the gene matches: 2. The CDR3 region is CASSVIAGGSTDTQYF. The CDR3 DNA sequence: TGTGCCAGCAGCGTAATAGCGGGAGGTAGCACAGATACGCAGTATTTT.

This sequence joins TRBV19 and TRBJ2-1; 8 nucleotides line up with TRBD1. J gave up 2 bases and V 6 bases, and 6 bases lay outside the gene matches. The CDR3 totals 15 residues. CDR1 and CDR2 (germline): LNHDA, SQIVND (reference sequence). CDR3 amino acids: CASRTTGVAYNEQFF. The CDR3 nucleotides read TGTGCCAGTAGGACGACAGGGGTCGCCTACAATGAGCAGTTCTTC.

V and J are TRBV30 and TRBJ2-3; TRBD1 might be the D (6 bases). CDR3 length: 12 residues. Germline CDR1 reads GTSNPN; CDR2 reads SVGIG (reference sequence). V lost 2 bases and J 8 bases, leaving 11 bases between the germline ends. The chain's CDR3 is CAWSNQQGTQYF. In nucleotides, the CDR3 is TGTGCCTGGAGTAACCAACAGGGTACGCAGTATTTT.

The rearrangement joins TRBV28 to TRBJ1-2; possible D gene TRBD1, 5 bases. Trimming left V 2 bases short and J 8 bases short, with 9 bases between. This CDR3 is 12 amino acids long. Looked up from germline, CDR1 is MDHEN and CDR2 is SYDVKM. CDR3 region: CASSLTRGGYTF. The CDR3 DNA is TGTGCCAGCAGTTTAACGCGGGGGGGCTACACCTTC.

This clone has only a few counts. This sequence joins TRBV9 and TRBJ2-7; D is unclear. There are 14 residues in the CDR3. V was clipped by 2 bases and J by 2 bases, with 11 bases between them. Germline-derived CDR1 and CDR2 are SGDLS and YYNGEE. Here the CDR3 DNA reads TGTGCCAGCAGCGTTAATGCGCTGACCTACGAGCAGTACTTC. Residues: CASSVNALTYEQYF. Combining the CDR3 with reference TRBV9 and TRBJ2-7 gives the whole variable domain DSGVTQTPKHLITATGQRVTLRCSPRSGDLSVYWYQQSLDQGLQFLIQYYNGEERAKGNILERFSAQQFPDLHSELNLSSLELGDSALYFCASSVNALTYEQYFGPGTRLTVT.

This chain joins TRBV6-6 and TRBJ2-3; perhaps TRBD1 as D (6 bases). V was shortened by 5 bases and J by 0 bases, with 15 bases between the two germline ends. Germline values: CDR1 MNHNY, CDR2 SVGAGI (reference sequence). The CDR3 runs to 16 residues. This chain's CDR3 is CASSPGQITSTDTQYF. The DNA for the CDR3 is TGTGCCAGCAGTCCAGGACAGATAACTAGCACAGATACGCAGTATTTT.

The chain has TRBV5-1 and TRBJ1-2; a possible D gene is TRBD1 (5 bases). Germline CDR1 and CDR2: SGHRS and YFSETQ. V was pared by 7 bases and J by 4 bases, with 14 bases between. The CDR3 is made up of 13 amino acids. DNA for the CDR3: TGCGCCAGCGAAGACAGTTTAGGCTATGGCTACACCTTC. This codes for CASEDSLGYGYTF.